A single sample gave rise to the 27 T cell receptor beta chains below, sequenced in a study of cytomegalovirus exposure and HLA in healthy donors. The study ran its PCR with 60 Vbeta and 13 Jbeta primers. Clones were read by immunoSEQ multiplex PCR, and TCRdb kept only the in-frame ones, dropping some. The repertoire holds over 90,000 clones, with more than 75% as singletons. Sequences were obtained from PBMCs. The receptors stem from a woman aged 18-29 years in good health and CMV-seropositive.

V usage is TRBV14 and J usage is TRBJ2-4; maybe TRBD1 (6 bases). V gave up 5 bases and J gave up 8 bases, with 13 bases separating them. The CDR3 totals 13 residues. In germline, CDR1 is SGHDN, CDR2 FVKESK. The CDR3 DNA sequence: TGTGCCAGCAGCTATTTAGCAGGGGACATTCAGTACTTC. Translation: CASSYLAGDIQYF.

The J gene is TRBJ1-2, the V gene TRBV10-3; the D gene is possibly TRBD1 (5 bases). CDR1 and CDR2 (germline): ENHRY, SYGVKD. The CDR3 is 17 amino acids. Trimming removed 0 bases at V and 0 bases at J, with 14 bases between. The CDR3 reads CAISESITGAANYGYTF. In nucleotides, the CDR3 is TGTGCCATCAGTGAGTCAATCACAGGAGCAGCTAACTATGGCTACACCTTC.

This clone was seen a handful of times. The V gene is TRBV5-1, the J gene TRBJ2-5; TRBD1 matches 9 bases. With V trimmed by 2 bases and J by 2 bases, 10 bases remained unmatched. CDR1 SGHRS and CDR2 YFSETQ come from the germline V gene. The CDR3 has 17 residues. The CDR3: CASSLIFRDRVQETQYF. The DNA for the CDR3 is TGCGCCAGCAGCTTAATCTTCCGGGACAGGGTTCAAGAGACCCAGTACTTC. Full variable domain (outside the CDR3, taken from reference TRBV5-1 and TRBJ2-5): KAGVTQTPRYLIKTRGQQVTLSCSPISGHRSVSWYQQTPGQGLQFLFEYFSETQRNKGNFPGRFSGRQFSNSRSEMNVSTLELGDSALYLCASSLIFRDRVQETQYFGPGTRLLVL.

This clone was seen at least ten times. J is TRBJ2-7 and V is TRBV7-9; TRBD1 matches 10 bases. The CDR3 contains 15 residues. Germline V lookup: CDR1 SEHNR, CDR2 FQNEAQ (reference sequence). The J segment lost 3 bases and the V segment lost 1 base, leaving 3 bases of the junction unmatched. The CDR3 DNA sequence: TGTGCCAGCAGCTTAGGTGGGACAGGGGACTACGAGCAGTACTTC. Translation: CASSLGGTGDYEQYF.

V is TRBV27 and J is TRBJ2-7; possible D gene TRBD2, 5 bases. The germline gives CDR1 MNHEY, CDR2 SMNVEV (reference sequence). CDR3 length: 16 amino acids. Trimming removed 2 bases at V and 3 bases at J, with 17 bases between. The CDR3 sequence: CASSLVNPSAGYEQYF. The CDR3 DNA reads as TGTGCCAGCAGTTTAGTCAACCCCTCGGCGGGCTACGAGCAGTACTTC.

This clone occurred a few times. The V gene is TRBV19, the J gene TRBJ1-5; tentatively, D is TRBD1 (6 bases). Deletions cut 4 bases from V and 6 bases from J, with 16 bases between. This CDR3 spans 15 amino acids. Germline-derived CDR1 and CDR2 are LNHDA and SQIVND (reference sequence). The CDR3 is CASSKLWGRGQPQHF. In DNA, the CDR3 is TGTGCCAGTAGTAAATTGTGGGGGCGCGGTCAGCCCCAGCATTTT. Full variable domain (rest looked up from reference TRBV19 and TRBJ1-5): DGGITQSPKYLFRKEGQNVTLSCEQNLNHDAMYWYRQDPGQGLRLIYYSQIVNDFQKGDIAEGYSVSREKKESFPLTVTSAQKNPTAFYLCASSKLWGRGQPQHFGDGTRLSIL.

The chain links TRBV7-9 to TRBJ1-1; no reliable D call. Germline-derived CDR1 and CDR2 are SEHNR and FQNEAQ (reference sequence). There are 16 residues in the CDR3. The V and J ends lost 2 bases and 0 bases respectively, with 13 bases between them. The CDR3, as DNA: TGTGCCAGCAGCTTATGGAGAGGAAGCCTGAACACTGAAGCTTTCTTT. This encodes CASSLWRGSLNTEAFF. Looking up the rest from reference TRBV7-9 and TRBJ1-1 gives the full variable domain: DTGVSQNPRHKITKRGQNVTFRCDPISEHNRLYWYRQTLGQGPEFLTYFQNEAQLEKSRLLSDRFSAERPKGSFSTLEIQRTEQGDSAMYLCASSLWRGSLNTEAFFGQGTRLTVV.

The chain is built from TRBV7-9 and TRBJ1-4; D is ambiguous. Germline CDR1 SEHNR, CDR2 FQNEAQ (reference sequence). V shed 0 bases and J shed 0 bases, with 2 bases lying between them. The CDR3 loop spans 14 amino acids. The CDR3 region is CASSLATTNEKLFF. The CDR3 DNA reads as TGTGCCAGCAGCTTAGCTACAACTAATGAAAAACTGTTTTTT.

The chain joins TRBV11-3 to TRBJ2-5; 7 bases are a match to TRBD1. The CDR3 is 17 residues long. Germline V gene data show CDR1 as SGHNT and CDR2 as YENEEA. With 1 base clipped from V and 4 bases from J, the junction kept 12 bases outside the gene matches. The CDR3 loop reads CASSLGFGQGVPETQYF. CDR3 in DNA: TGTGCCAGCAGCTTAGGGTTTGGGCAGGGGGTCCCAGAGACCCAGTACTTC.

This chain joins TRBV5-1 and TRBJ1-2; no reliable D call. V was shortened by 0 bases and J by 4 bases, with 7 bases between the two germline ends. Germline V CDR1 and CDR2: SGHRS, YFSETQ. This CDR3 region has 13 residues. CDR3 in amino acids: CASSLERGYGYTF. The CDR3 DNA reads TGCGCCAGCAGCTTGGAACGAGGCTATGGCTACACCTTC.

DNA for the CDR3: TGTGCCAGCAGTTTGACAGGGAAATCCTACGAGCAGTACTTC. Amino acids: CASSLTGKSYEQYF. This chain joins TRBV6-5 and TRBJ2-7, with TRBD1 matching 7 bases. After removal of 4 bases from V and 1 base from J, the junction contained 4 bases not matched to a gene. This CDR3 has 14 amino acids. In germline, CDR1 is MNHEY, CDR2 SVGAGI.

This chain uses TRBV19 with TRBJ1-2, with 9 bases that match TRBD1. CDR1 and CDR2 (germline): LNHDA, SQIVND (reference sequence). The CDR3 runs 15 residues. After removal of 7 bases from V and 2 bases from J, the junction contained 8 bases not matched to a gene. In nucleotides, the CDR3 is TGTGCCAGTAACCTACCGGGACAGGGAAACTATGGCTACACCTTC. Residues: CASNLPGQGNYGYTF.

CDR3 bases: TGTGCCATCAGTGCTTCCCTGGGCAGGGGGCAAGAAAAACTGTTTTTT. The encoded protein is CAISASLGRGQEKLFF. The J gene is TRBJ1-4, the V gene TRBV10-3; TRBD1 matches 8 bases. CDR3 length: 16 amino acids. The germline gives CDR1 ENHRY, CDR2 SYGVKD. Trimming took 4 bases from V and 8 from J; bases not matched to a gene: 12.

Relative to its sample, this clone is large. This chain joins TRBV6-5 and TRBJ1-1, with no clear D. Between the trimmed V and J ends, which lost 2 bases and 1 base, there was a span of 5 bases. Germline CDR1 MNHEY, CDR2 SVGAGI. The CDR3 length is 13 residues. CDR3 DNA sequence: TGTGCCAGCAGTTACCCGGGGAACACTGAAGCTTTCTTT. Translating gives CASSYPGNTEAFF.

The rearrangement links TRBV29-1 to TRBJ1-6; 9 bases match TRBD1. The germline V gene encodes CDR1 SQVTM and CDR2 ANQGSEA. Germline trimming cut 6 bases from V and 8 bases from J; bases unmatched to any gene: 14. The CDR3 extends over 16 amino acids. CDR3 nucleotide sequence: TGCAGCGTCCCACGTCGGGAACAGGGGGCTTATTCACCCCTCCACTTT. Protein: CSVPRREQGAYSPLHF.

This clone was seen only once. The rearrangement links TRBV4-2 to TRBJ2-5, with TRBD1 as a possible D gene (6 bases). CDR3 length: 19 residues. V lost 4 bases and J lost 0, with 24 bases in between. Germline values: CDR1 LGHNA, CDR2 YNFKEQ. The CDR3 region has the DNA TGTGCCAGCAGCCCCACAGGGAGCATCTCCGAGACCGACCAAGAGACCCAGTACTTC. It yields the protein CASSPTGSISETDQETQYF.

The chain uses TRBV27 and TRBJ2-3; 11 bases fit TRBD2. CDR1 and CDR2 from the germline V gene are MNHEY and SMNVEV (reference sequence). CDR3 size: 16 residues. V lost 2 bases, J lost 1 base, and 2 bases stayed unmatched. The CDR3 region is CASSLQGLAGTDTQYF. The CDR3 DNA follows: TGTGCCAGCAGTTTACAGGGACTAGCGGGCACAGATACGCAGTATTTT.

The gene calls are TRBV10-1 and TRBJ1-2, with TRBD1 identical over 9 bases. CDR1 and CDR2 from the germline V gene are WNHNN and SYGVQD (reference sequence). The length of the CDR3 is 13 residues. Unmatched junction bases numbered 0, after V lost 2 bases and J lost 5 bases. CDR3 sequence: CASSEDRGYGYTF. For the CDR3, the DNA is TGCGCCAGCAGTGAGGACAGGGGGTATGGCTACACCTTC.

The chain uses TRBV10-3 and TRBJ2-3, with 10 bases lining up with TRBD2. Per the germline V gene, CDR1 is ENHRY and CDR2 is SYGVKD. The CDR3 is made up of 18 amino acids. Trimming removed 6 bases from V and 2 bases from J; junction bases left unmatched: 14. CDR3 coding DNA: TGTGCCATCAGGCGGAGGTTGCAAGCGGGGGGGCTCACAGATACGCAGTATTTT. Protein: CAIRRRLQAGGLTDTQYF.

This clone was counted a few times. This chain links TRBV7-6 with TRBJ1-1, with D tentatively TRBD1 (5 bases). The CDR3 is 15 residues long. The V end lost 7 bases, the J end lost 4 bases, and 19 bases lay between the germline ends. In germline, CDR1 is SGHVS, CDR2 FNYEAQ. CDR3 bases: TGTGCCAGCACCATTCCTCCGGGGGTTGGCACTGAAGCTTTCTTT. Translated, it gives CASTIPPGVGTEAFF. The entire variable domain, with the rest obtained from reference TRBV7-6 and TRBJ1-1, is as follows: GAGVSQSPRYKVTKRGQDVALRCDPISGHVSLYWYRQALGQGPEFLTYFNYEAQQDKSGLPNDRFSAERPEGSISTLTIQRTEQRDSAMYRCASTIPPGVGTEAFFGQGTRLTVV.

The V gene is TRBV19, the J gene TRBJ1-6; 7 bases are shared with TRBD1. The V segment lost 5 bases and the J segment 7 bases; nucleotides outside the gene matches: 8. This CDR3 contains 15 residues. Germline-derived CDR1 and CDR2 are LNHDA and SQIVND (reference sequence). The CDR3 protein is CASSPRQGWNSPLHF. CDR3 bases: TGTGCCAGTAGTCCCCGACAGGGTTGGAATTCACCCCTCCACTTT.

This chain links TRBV6-6 with TRBJ2-7; D remains unclear. V gave up 4 bases and J gave up 8 bases, with 21 bases separating them. From germline, CDR1 is MNHNY and CDR2 SVGAGI (reference sequence). The CDR3 totals 15 residues. The CDR3 spells CASSSPGGRKEQQYF. The CDR3 DNA reads as TGTGCCAGCAGTTCTCCTGGCGGTAGGAAGGAACAGCAGTACTTC.

The genes are TRBV28 and TRBJ2-2; tentatively, D is TRBD1 (6 bases). The CDR3 is 14 amino acids. The germline CDR1 and CDR2 sequences are MDHEN and SYDVKM. Trimming cost V 7 bases and J 6 bases, with 15 bases left between them. This chain's CDR3 is CASTLPGAAGELFF. The CDR3 DNA reads TGTGCCAGCACGCTACCAGGGGCGGCCGGGGAGCTGTTTTTT.

The rearrangement links TRBV4-1 to TRBJ2-1; 12 positions match TRBD2. Trimming removed 2 bases from V and 4 bases from J; junction bases left unmatched: 3. Germline V gene lookup returns CDR1 MGHRA and CDR2 YSYEKL. The CDR3 sequence is 16 residues long. The CDR3 DNA reads as TGCGCCAGCAGCCAAACTAGCGGGGGGCCATACAATGAGCAGTTCTTC. Translated, it gives CASSQTSGGPYNEQFF.

V usage is TRBV4-1 and J usage is TRBJ1-2; no clear D. With 3 bases removed from V and 8 bases from J, the gap between germline ends came to 22 bases. Germline V gives CDR1 MGHRA, CDR2 YSYEKL. The CDR3 has 16 amino acids. The CDR3 sequence is CASSHPGGSPRAGYTF. The CDR3 DNA follows: TGCGCCAGCAGCCACCCCGGCGGGTCTCCAAGGGCGGGCTACACCTTC.

This chain joins TRBV28 and TRBJ1-4, with D uncertain. Germline-derived CDR1 and CDR2 are MDHEN and SYDVKM. The CDR3 totals 14 residues. V lost 1 base and J 5 bases, leaving 8 bases between the germline ends. The CDR3 nucleotides are TGTGCCAGCAGTTTATTCACAGAAAATGAAAAACTGTTTTTT. Protein product: CASSLFTENEKLFF.

This clone was recorded only once. The chain carries TRBV5-6 and TRBJ1-6; a weak D match, TRBD1 (6 bases). CDR3 length equals 17 residues. V lost 0 bases to trimming and J lost 8 bases, with 18 bases between them. CDR1 is SGHDT, CDR2 YYEEEE, per germline. The CDR3 DNA is TGTGCCAGCAGCTTGGTTGGCAGGGGAACTTGGGATTCACCCCTCCACTTT. Its translation: CASSLVGRGTWDSPLHF.